Below are 16 T cell receptor beta chains sequenced from a single sample in a study of spatial heterogeneity in lung cancer. Time point here: sample taken at primary tumor resection. Whole RNA was taken from tumor, nontumor lung or frozen PBMC; it was then sequenced unsorted. TCRdb ran MiXCR on the 5' RACE reads and lists one entry per CDR3 protein. This table holds around 2,200 distinct CDR3 sequences, approximately 10% found once. The sequencing here drew on normal lung tissue next to the tumor, taken at surgery. The source is a male donor with early-stage non-small cell lung cancer.

In this sample, this clonotype is medium-sized (0.01 to 0.1%). The V call is TRBV20-1, the J call TRBJ2-4; D not resolved. Trimming shortened V by 7 bases and J by 0 bases, and 16 bases separated the two germline ends. CDR3 length equals 15 residues. The germline CDR1 and CDR2 sequences are DFQATT and SNEGSKA (reference sequence). CDR3 nucleotide sequence: TGCAGTGGGTCCGAAAACCCCCTAGCCAAAAACATTCAGTACTTC. Encoded protein: CSGSENPLAKNIQYF.

This clonotype is termed medium-sized. V and J are TRBV6-2 or TRBV6-3 and TRBJ1-1; no clear D gene. V lost 7 bases, J lost 2 bases, and 14 bases lay in between. The CDR3 loop spans 14 amino acids. Germline V lookup: CDR1 MNHEY, CDR2 SVGEGT. CDR3 in amino acids: CASTGGPDNTEAFF. In nucleotides, the CDR3 is TGTGCCAGCACCGGAGGGCCGGACAACACTGAAGCTTTCTTT.

This clonotype showed up many times. The V call is TRBV5-5, the J call TRBJ2-2, with D unresolved. This CDR3 has 13 residues. V was trimmed by 0 bases and J by 8 bases, leaving 8 bases between them. Germline loops: CDR1 SGHKS, CDR2 YYEKEE (reference sequence). CDR3 region: CASSLGARGELFF. CDR3 DNA sequence: TGTGCCAGCAGCTTGGGAGCGAGGGGGGAGCTGTTTTTT.

This clonotype is medium-sized in the sample. The chain links TRBV6-5 to TRBJ1-2; TRBD1 matches 8 bases. Looked up from germline, CDR1 is MNHEY and CDR2 is SVGAGI. Trimming at V came to 6 bases and at J to 4 bases, leaving 7 bases not matched to a gene. The CDR3 has 14 residues. CDR3 protein: CASSHGTGGYGYTF. The CDR3 nucleotides read TGTGCCAGCAGCCATGGGACAGGCGGCTATGGCTACACCTTC.

This clonotype was found many times. The gene calls are TRBV7-9 and TRBJ2-7; 9 nucleotides align to TRBD2. V lost 5 bases, J lost 8 bases, and 10 bases stayed unmatched. CDR1 is SEHNR, CDR2 FQNEAQ, per germline (reference sequence). This CDR3 comprises 14 residues. The CDR3 DNA follows: TGTGCCAGCAGCCCGCCTAGCGGGACCTTTCAGCAGTACTTC. This gives the protein CASSPPSGTFQQYF.

This clonotype qualifies as medium-sized. This sequence joins TRBV7-8 and TRBJ1-1, with no clear D. The V gene's germline CDR1 is SGHVS and CDR2 FQNEAQ. V dropped 4 bases and J dropped 1 base, with 19 bases sitting between them. The CDR3 sequence is 17 residues long. CDR3 DNA sequence: TGTGCCAGCAGCTCCCCTCGGCGCCGAGTGGGGAACACTGAAGCTTTCTTT. This codes for CASSSPRRRVGNTEAFF. The full variable domain, its missing parts supplied by reference TRBV7-8 and TRBJ1-1, is GAGVSQSPRYKVAKRGQDVALRCDPISGHVSLFWYQQALGQGPEFLTYFQNEAQLDKSGLPSDRFFAERPEGSVSTLKIQRTQQEDSAVYLCASSSPRRRVGNTEAFFGQGTRLTVV.

This clonotype was detected ten times or more. The chain employs TRBV6-1 and TRBJ2-3; TRBD2 agrees at 12 bases. CDR1 is MNHNS, CDR2 SASEGT, per germline. The CDR3 consists of 18 residues. After removal of 6 bases from V and 5 bases from J, the junction contained 15 bases not matched to a gene. The CDR3 protein is CASRPRLAGDVGRDTQYF. The DNA of the CDR3 is TGTGCCAGCAGACCCCGACTAGCGGGGGATGTTGGACGAGATACGCAGTATTTT.

This clonotype is labeled as medium-sized. The chain uses TRBV12-3 or TRBV12-4 and TRBJ1-5; 12 nucleotides match TRBD1. The J segment lost 4 bases and the V segment lost 5 bases, leaving 9 bases of the junction unmatched. CDR3 size: 17 residues. CDR3 coding DNA: TGTGCCAGCAGTCTAAGGGACAGGGGGCTGGGGAATCAGCCCCAGCATTTT. It translates to CASSLRDRGLGNQPQHF.

The sample holds one count of this clonotype. The CDR3 protein is CSVTGGDNQPQHF. CDR3 DNA sequence: TGCAGCGTTACAGGGGGAGACAATCAGCCCCAGCATTTT. The V call is TRBV29-1, the J call TRBJ1-5; 8 nucleotides align to TRBD1. CDR1 is SQVTM and CDR2 is ANQGSEA in the germline V gene. CDR3 length: 13 residues. With V trimmed by 5 bases and J by 3 bases, 3 bases remained unmatched.

By share of the sample, this clonotype is medium-sized (0.01 to 0.1%). This sequence joins TRBV27 and TRBJ2-1; 13 bases are shared with TRBD2. The V gene's germline CDR1 is MNHEY and CDR2 SMNVEV (reference sequence). The CDR3 is made up of 15 amino acids. V gave up 5 bases and J gave up 9 bases; unmatched junction bases: 7. Here the CDR3 DNA reads TGTGCCAGCAGTGGGACTAGCGGGGCTGAGGGTGAGCAGTTCTTC. Translated, it gives CASSGTSGAEGEQFF.

This clonotype is categorized as large. The V and J genes are TRBV28 and TRBJ2-3; D is possibly TRBD1 or TRBD2 (5 bases each). CDR3 size: 15 residues. Trimming cost V 5 bases and J 14 bases, with 26 bases left between them. The germline CDR1 and CDR2 sequences are MDHEN and SYDVKM. The CDR3 DNA sequence: TGTGCCAGCAGTCTTGGGGGAGTAGGCGAACGTCACCCGTATTTT. Protein: CASSLGGVGERHPYF.

By share of the sample, this clonotype is medium-sized (0.01 to 0.1%). This chain joins TRBV7-9 and TRBJ2-3; the D gene is possibly TRBD1 (5 bases). Trimming left V 6 bases short and J 0 bases short, with 13 bases between. The CDR3 runs 15 residues. CDR1 is SEHNR and CDR2 is FQNEAQ in the germline V gene (reference sequence). CDR3 sequence (DNA): TGTGCCAGCAGTTCGACAGAGATTAGCACAGATACGCAGTATTTT. This sequence encodes CASSSTEISTDTQYF.

The V and J genes are TRBV6-5 and TRBJ1-1; possibly TRBD1 for D (6 bases). Germline-derived CDR1 and CDR2 are MNHEY and SVGAGI. Trimming left V 7 bases short and J 0 bases short, with 9 bases between. This CDR3 spans 13 amino acids. Here the CDR3 reads CASNPGVNTEAFF. CDR3 bases: TGTGCCAGCAATCCAGGGGTGAACACTGAAGCTTTCTTT.

This clonotype is deemed medium-sized (0.01 to 0.1%). The chain combines TRBV7-9 with TRBJ2-7; weak D call: TRBD2 (6 bases). CDR1 SEHNR and CDR2 FQNEAQ come from the germline V gene (reference sequence). With 1 base removed from V and 5 bases from J, the gap between germline ends came to 15 bases. The CDR3 has 15 amino acids. The CDR3 reads CASSLGVYGGNEQYF. The CDR3 DNA follows: TGTGCCAGCAGCTTAGGAGTATATGGAGGGAACGAGCAGTACTTC.

By proportion, this clonotype is medium-sized. V is TRBV29-1 and J is TRBJ1-1; D is perhaps TRBD1 (5 bases). The V gene's germline CDR1 is SQVTM and CDR2 ANQGSEA. The V end was cut by 5 bases, the J end by 0 bases, with 16 bases between. There are 15 residues in the CDR3. In nucleotides, the CDR3 is TGCAGCGTTCCTATCGGGGGAGGCTTGAACACTGAAGCTTTCTTT. Encoded protein: CSVPIGGGLNTEAFF.

This clonotype is labeled as medium-sized. The chain links TRBV13 to TRBJ1-2; D possibly corresponds to TRBD1 (5 bases). This CDR3 is built from 15 residues. V dropped 6 bases and J dropped 4 bases, with 18 bases sitting between them. Germline V CDR1 and CDR2: PRHDT, FYEKMQ (reference sequence). The CDR3 DNA follows: TGTGCCAGCAGATACCCGGGGACCGACAGCTATGGCTACACCTTC. It specifies CASRYPGTDSYGYTF. Using reference TRBV13 and TRBJ1-2 for the parts outside the CDR3, the full variable domain is AAGVIQSPRHLIKEKRETATLKCYPIPRHDTVYWYQQGPGQDPQFLISFYEKMQSDKGSIPDRFSAQQFSDYHSELNMSSLELGDSALYFCASRYPGTDSYGYTFGSGTRLTVV.